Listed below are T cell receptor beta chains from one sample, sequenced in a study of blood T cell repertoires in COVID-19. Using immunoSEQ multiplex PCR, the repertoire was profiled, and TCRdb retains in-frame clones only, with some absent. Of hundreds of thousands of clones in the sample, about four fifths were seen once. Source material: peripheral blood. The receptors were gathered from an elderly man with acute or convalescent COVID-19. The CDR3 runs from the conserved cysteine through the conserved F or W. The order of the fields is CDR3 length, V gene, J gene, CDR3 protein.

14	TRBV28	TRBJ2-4	CASRPGTQENIQYF
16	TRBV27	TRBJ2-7	CASSLKFGTGAYEQYF
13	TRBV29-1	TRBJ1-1	CSSRTGGNTEAFF
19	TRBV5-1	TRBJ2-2	CASSLMLSSGRGNTGELFF
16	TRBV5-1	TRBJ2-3	CASSLGQIPRTDTQYF
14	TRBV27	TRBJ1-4	CASAIDGVNEKLFF
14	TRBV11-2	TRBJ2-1	CASDNKGAQGGQFF
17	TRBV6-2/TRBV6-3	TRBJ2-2	CASSRYAPSVNTGELFF
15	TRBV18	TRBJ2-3	CASSLGQGGPDTQYF
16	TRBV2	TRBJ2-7	CASRDQVRLAGGEQYF
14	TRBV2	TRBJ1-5	CASSARGGNQPQHF
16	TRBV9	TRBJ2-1	CASTAPGLAGKNEQFF
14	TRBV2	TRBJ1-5	CASSAAGGYQPQHF
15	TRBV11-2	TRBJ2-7	CASSLVFTGTYEQYF
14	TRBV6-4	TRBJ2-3	CASSRDRGPYTQYF
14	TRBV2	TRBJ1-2	CASSASQTNYGYTF
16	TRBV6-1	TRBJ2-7	CASSETVASGWYEQYF
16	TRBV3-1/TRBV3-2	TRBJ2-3	CASSVRRDRGRNTQYF
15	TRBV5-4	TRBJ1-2	CASSLGGRSINGYTF
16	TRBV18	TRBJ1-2	CASSPKSVRGDYGYTF
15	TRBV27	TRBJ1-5	CASGMGQYGNQPQHF
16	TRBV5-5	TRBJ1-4	CASSLIWGGTNEKLFF
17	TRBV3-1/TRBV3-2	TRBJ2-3	CASSQGAGRGWADTQYF